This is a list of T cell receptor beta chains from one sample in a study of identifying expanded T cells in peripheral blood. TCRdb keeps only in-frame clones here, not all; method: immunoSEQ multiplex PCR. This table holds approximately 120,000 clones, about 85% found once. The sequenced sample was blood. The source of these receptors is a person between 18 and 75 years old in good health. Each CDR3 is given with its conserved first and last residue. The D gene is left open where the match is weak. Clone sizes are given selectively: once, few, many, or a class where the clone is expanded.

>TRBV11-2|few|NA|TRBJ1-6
CASSLLQNSPLHF
TGTGCCAGCAGCTTATTACAGAATTCACCCCTCCACTTT
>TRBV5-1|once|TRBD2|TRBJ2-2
CASSLLMRGASELFF
TGCGCCAGCAGCTTGTTAATGCGGGGGGCCTCGGAGCTGTTTTTT
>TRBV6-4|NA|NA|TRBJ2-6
CASSHGFSGANVLTF
TGTGCCAGCAGCCACGGGTTCTCTGGGGCCAACGTCCTGACTTTC
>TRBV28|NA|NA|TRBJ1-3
CASSFPTEGNTIYF
TGTGCCAGCAGTTTCCCGACGGAGGGAAACACCATATATTTT
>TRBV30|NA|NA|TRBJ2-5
CAWSENEKRETQYF
TGTGCCTGGAGTGAGAATGAAAAGCGAGAGACCCAGTACTTC
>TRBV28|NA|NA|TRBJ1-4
CASSLDPARNEKLFF
TGTGCCAGCAGTTTAGACCCGGCCCGCAATGAAAAACTGTTTTTT
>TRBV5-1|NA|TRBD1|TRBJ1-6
CASSLDGTGELHF
TGCGCCAGCAGCTTGGATGGGACAGGGGAACTCCACTTT
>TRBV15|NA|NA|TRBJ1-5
CATSRDGSNQPQHF
TGTGCCACCAGCAGAGATGGGAGCAATCAGCCCCAGCATTTT
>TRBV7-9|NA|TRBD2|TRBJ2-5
CASSLGGQETQYF
TGTGCCAGCAGCTTGGGGGGGCAAGAGACCCAGTACTTC
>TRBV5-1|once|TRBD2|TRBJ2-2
CASSLSSGNTGELFF
TGCGCCAGCAGCTTGTCTAGCGGGAACACCGGGGAGCTGTTTTTT
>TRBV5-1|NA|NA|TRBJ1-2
CASSPGTANYGYTF
TGCGCCAGCAGCCCGGGGACCGCTAACTATGGCTACACCTTC
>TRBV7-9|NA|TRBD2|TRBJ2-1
CASSPWGSGGHNEQFF
TGTGCCAGCAGCCCCTGGGGTAGCGGGGGCCACAATGAGCAGTTCTTC
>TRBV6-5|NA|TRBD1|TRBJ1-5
CASKRLRQGTQPQHF
TGTGCCAGCAAACGACTTCGACAGGGGACTCAGCCCCAGCATTTT
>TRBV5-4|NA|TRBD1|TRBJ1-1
CASLGQGDTEAFF
TGTGCCAGCCTCGGACAGGGGGACACTGAAGCTTTCTTT
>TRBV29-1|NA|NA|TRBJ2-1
CSAAPGNEQFF
TGCAGCGCCGCCCCAGGGAATGAGCAGTTCTTC
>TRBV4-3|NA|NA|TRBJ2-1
CASSQAGDWRNEQFF
TGCGCCAGCAGCCAAGCAGGGGACTGGCGCAATGAGCAGTTCTTC
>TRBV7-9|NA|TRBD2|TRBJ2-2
CASKAGANTGELFF
TGTGCCAGCAAAGCGGGAGCGAACACCGGGGAGCTGTTTTTT
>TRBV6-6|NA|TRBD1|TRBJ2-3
CASSPELTGTDTQYF
TGTGCCAGCAGCCCGGAATTGACAGGGACAGATACGCAGTATTTT
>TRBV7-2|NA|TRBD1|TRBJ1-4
CASSFTGGEKLFF
TGTGCCAGCAGCTTCACAGGGGGCGAAAAACTGTTTTTT
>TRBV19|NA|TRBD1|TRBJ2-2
CASSITGGDTGELFF
TGTGCCAGTAGTATCACAGGGGGCGATACCGGGGAGCTGTTTTTT
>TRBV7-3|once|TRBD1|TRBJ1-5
CASRDRIGSNQPQHF
TGTGCCAGCAGGGACAGGATCGGGAGCAATCAGCCCCAGCATTTT
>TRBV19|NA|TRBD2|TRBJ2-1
CASSRLAVSPYNEQFF
TGTGCCAGTAGTAGGCTAGCGGTTAGTCCCTACAATGAGCAGTTCTTC
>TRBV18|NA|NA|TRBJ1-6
CASSNEARDSPLHF
TGTGCCAGCTCAAATGAGGCCCGGGATTCACCCCTCCACTTT
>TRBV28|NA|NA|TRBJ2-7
CASSLQGSARSYEQYF
TGTGCCAGCAGTCTTCAGGGTTCGGCGCGTTCCTACGAGCAGTACTTC
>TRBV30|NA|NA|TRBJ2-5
CAWSAQETQYF
TGTGCCTGGAGTGCCCAAGAGACCCAGTACTTC
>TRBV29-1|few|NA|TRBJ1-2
CSVEVSENYGYTF
TGCAGCGTTGAAGTATCAGAGAACTATGGCTACACCTTC
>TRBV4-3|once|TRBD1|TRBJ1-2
CASSRTGTGVGVYGYTF
TGCGCCAGCAGCCGCACCGGGACAGGGGTGGGGGTCTATGGCTACACCTTC
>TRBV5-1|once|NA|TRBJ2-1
CASSEETARIGEQFF
TGCGCCAGCAGCGAGGAAACGGCTAGGATCGGTGAGCAGTTCTTC
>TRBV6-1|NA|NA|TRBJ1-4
CASSLINEKLFF
TGTGCCAGCAGCCTTATTAATGAAAAACTGTTTTTT
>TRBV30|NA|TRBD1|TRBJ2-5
CAWSVQGAETQYF
TGTGCCTGGAGTGTACAGGGGGCGGAGACCCAGTACTTC
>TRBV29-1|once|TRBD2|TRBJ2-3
CSALILAGALTDTQYF
TGCAGCGCCCTAATACTAGCGGGGGCCCTCACAGATACGCAGTATTTT
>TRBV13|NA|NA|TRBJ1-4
CASSLGVGGLNEKLFF
TGTGCCAGCAGCCTAGGGGTAGGAGGGCTTAATGAAAAACTGTTTTTT
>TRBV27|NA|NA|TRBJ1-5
CASSQLGGGDGNQPQHF
TGTGCCAGCAGCCAACTGGGGGGGGGCGATGGCAATCAGCCCCAGCATTTT
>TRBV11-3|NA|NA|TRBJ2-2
CASSLGSLTSRTTGELFF
TGTGCCAGCAGCTTAGGTTCCTTGACTAGTCGAACGACCGGGGAGCTGTTTTTT